These 8 T cell receptor beta chains share one sample of origin, sequenced in a study of cytomegalovirus exposure and HLA in healthy donors. 13 Jbeta primers and 60 Vbeta primers were used for the PCR. Assay: immunoSEQ multiplex PCR; the TCRdb copy retains only in-frame clones and omits some. This repertoire shows about 120,000 clones, about 80% found once; its top ten account for about 2%. Material for sequencing was PBMCs. The receptors stem from a human donor in good health.

The rearrangement joins TRBV13 to TRBJ2-6, with 7 bases lining up with TRBD1. Germline V gene data show CDR1 as PRHDT and CDR2 as FYEKMQ (reference sequence). CDR3 size: 17 residues. Unmatched junction bases numbered 9, after V lost 3 bases and J lost 4 bases. CDR3 amino acids: CASSFRVGGSGANVLTF. CDR3 coding DNA: TGTGCCAGCAGCTTCAGGGTAGGGGGCTCCGGGGCCAACGTCCTGACTTTC.

The chain has TRBV5-6 and TRBJ2-5; D is uncertain. The DNA end is a closer match to TRBJ2-7, so the J assignment may be wrong. The CDR3 runs 13 residues. The V gene's germline CDR1 is SGHDT and CDR2 YYEEEE. The CDR3 sequence: CASSFPRLDEQYF. The CDR3 bases are TGTGCCAGCAGCTTCCCACGACTCGACGAGCAGTACTTC.

Points on this clone: One end of the junction varies from germline; a read error may be responsible. V and J are TRBV7-2 and TRBJ2-3, with a weak D call TRBD1 (6 bases). Germline V lookup: CDR1 SGHTA, CDR2 FQGNSA. There are 11 residues in the CDR3. CDR3 amino acids: CASSLPGTSEF. The CDR3 DNA sequence: TGTGCCAGCAGCCTCCCCGGGACAAGTGAATTT.

This chain joins TRBV13 and TRBJ1-2; D is possibly TRBD1 (5 bases). The V gene lost 0 bases and the J gene lost 0 bases, with 11 bases spanning the gap. Germline CDR1 is PRHDT and CDR2 is FYEKMQ (reference sequence). This CDR3 is built from 16 residues. The CDR3 sequence is CASSLGPRTTNYGYTF. The CDR3 DNA sequence: TGTGCCAGCAGCTTAGGCCCAAGGACAACTAACTATGGCTACACCTTC.

Regarding this clone: One end of the junction varies from germline; a read error may be responsible. This chain joins TRBV30 and TRBJ1-6; D is possibly TRBD1 (6 bases). Germline lookup yields CDR1 GTSNPN and CDR2 SVGIG (reference sequence). CDR3 length equals 13 residues. DNA of the CDR3: TGTGCCGGGAGAGCGGACAGAGAATCACCCCTCCACTTT. Its translation: CAGRADRESPLHF.

This clone has only a few counts. The J gene is TRBJ1-1, the V gene TRBV25-1; tentatively, D is TRBD1 (5 bases). This CDR3 comprises 16 residues. V was trimmed by 6 bases and J by 5 bases, leaving 22 bases between them. Germline V lookup: CDR1 MGHDK, CDR2 SYGVNS. CDR3 nucleotide sequence: TGTGCCAGCAGCCTCCTGGACGGGGGGAAGGGGACTGAAGCTTTCTTT. Translation gives CASSLLDGGKGTEAFF.

The sample holds a few counts of this clone. The gene calls are TRBV29-1 and TRBJ1-5, with TRBD1 as a possible D gene (6 bases). This CDR3 has 13 amino acids. Trimming stripped 4 bases from V and 3 bases from J, with 10 bases between. In germline, CDR1 is SQVTM, CDR2 ANQGSEA. CDR3 loop: CSVGGGDNQPQHF. The CDR3 DNA follows: TGCAGCGTTGGAGGGGGGGACAATCAGCCCCAGCATTTT.

The rearrangement links TRBV27 to TRBJ2-7; the match to TRBD2 covers 9 bases. Germline V gives CDR1 MNHEY, CDR2 SMNVEV (reference sequence). CDR3 length: 15 amino acids. Losses at the gene ends were 7 bases for V and 2 bases for J; bases not matched to a gene: 9. CDR3 nucleotide sequence: TGTGCCAGCACCGACTTTAGCGGGAGTGCCTACGAGCAGTACTTC. The encoded protein is CASTDFSGSAYEQYF.